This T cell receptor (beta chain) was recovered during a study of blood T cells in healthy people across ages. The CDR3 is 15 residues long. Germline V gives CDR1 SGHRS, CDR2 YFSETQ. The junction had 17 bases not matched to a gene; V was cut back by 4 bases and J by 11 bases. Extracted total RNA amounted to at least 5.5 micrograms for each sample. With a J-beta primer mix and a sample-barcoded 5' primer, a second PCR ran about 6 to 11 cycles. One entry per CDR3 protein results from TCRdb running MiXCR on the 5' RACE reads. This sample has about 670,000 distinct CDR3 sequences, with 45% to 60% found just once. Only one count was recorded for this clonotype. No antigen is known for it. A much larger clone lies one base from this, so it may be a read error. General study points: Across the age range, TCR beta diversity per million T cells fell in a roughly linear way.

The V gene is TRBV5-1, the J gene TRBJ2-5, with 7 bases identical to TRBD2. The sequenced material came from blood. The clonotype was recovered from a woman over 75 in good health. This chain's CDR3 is CASSISPIAGNEQYF. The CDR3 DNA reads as TGCGCCAGCAGCATCAGCCCCATAGCGGGCAATGAGCAGTACTTC. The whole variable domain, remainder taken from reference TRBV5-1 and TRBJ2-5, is KAGVTQTPRYLIKTRGQQVTLSCSPISGHRSVSWYQQTPGQGLQFLFEYFSETQRNKGNFPGRFSGRQFSNSRSEMNVSTLELGDSALYLCASSISPIAGNEQYFGPGTRLLVL.